Following are 3 T cell receptor beta chains from one sample sequenced in a study of identical twins. TCRdb analysed the 5' RACE reads with MiXCR anew, one entry per CDR3 protein. The sample yields more than 400,000 distinct CDR3 sequences, 15% seen once. These same records also appear under a second study, on yellow fever vaccine responses in identical twins.

Sequenced material: CD4+ T cells sorted from blood. These receptors were collected from a woman aged 18-29 years in good health.

The genes are TRBV5-1 and TRBJ2-5, with TRBD1 matching over 7 bases. The CDR3 is 16 amino acids. V was clipped by 5 bases and J by 3 bases; unmatched bases: 13. Germline lookup yields CDR1 SGHRS and CDR2 YFSETQ. The CDR3 region is CASRTGQPRPEETQYF. The CDR3 DNA reads TGCGCCAGCAGGACGGGACAGCCCAGACCGGAAGAGACCCAGTACTTC.

This clonotype was counted only a few times. The chain carries TRBV2 and TRBJ2-7, with a weak D call TRBD1 (6 bases). Trimming left V 8 bases short and J 0 bases short, with 17 bases between. CDR3 length: 15 residues. CDR1 and CDR2 from the germline V gene are SNHLY and FYNNEI. The CDR3 reads CASRTDRISSYEQYV. In DNA, the CDR3 is TGTGCCAGCCGAACGGACAGAATAAGCTCCTACGAGCAGTACGTC.

The rearrangement links TRBV12-3 or TRBV12-4 to TRBJ1-5, with 9 bases lining up with TRBD1. The CDR3 consists of 17 residues. After removal of 3 bases from V and 5 bases from J, the junction contained 11 bases not matched to a gene. This chain's CDR3 is CASSFFLGQGSDQPQHF. As DNA, the CDR3 is TGTGCCAGCAGTTTTTTTCTCGGACAGGGGTCGGATCAGCCCCAGCATTTT.